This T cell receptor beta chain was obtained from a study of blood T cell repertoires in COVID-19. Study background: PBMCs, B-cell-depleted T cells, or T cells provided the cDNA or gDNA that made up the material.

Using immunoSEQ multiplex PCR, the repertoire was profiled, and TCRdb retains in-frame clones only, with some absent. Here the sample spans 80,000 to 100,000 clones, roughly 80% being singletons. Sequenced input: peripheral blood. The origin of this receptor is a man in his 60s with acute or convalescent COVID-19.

CDR3 region: CASSLADIYEQYF. The CDR3 nucleotides are TGTGCCAGCAGCTTAGCGGACATCTACGAGCAGTACTTC. The V call is TRBV7-8, the J call TRBJ2-7, with D perhaps TRBD1 (5 bases). Per germline, CDR1 SGHVS and CDR2 FQNEAQ. CDR3 length: 13 residues. Trimming cost V 0 bases and J 3 bases, with 6 bases left between them.